The 32 T cell receptor beta chains below all came from one sample that was sequenced in a study of cytomegalovirus exposure and HLA in healthy donors. This PCR relied on a set of 60 Vbeta primers and 13 Jbeta primers. Profiling relied on immunoSEQ multiplex PCR, and the TCRdb table lists in-frame clones only, not all of them. The data contain around 150,000 clones, 75% of them singletons. Sequencing was done on a sample of PBMCs. The receptors originated from a man in his late teens or twenties in good health and CMV-seropositive.

The chain has TRBV5-1 and TRBJ2-7; D is unresolved. The germline gives CDR1 SGHRS, CDR2 YFSETQ. V lost 1 base, J lost 1 base, and 9 bases lay in between. CDR3 size: 14 residues. In DNA form, the CDR3 reads TGCGCCAGCAGCTTGTTGAGTGATTCCTACGAGCAGTACTTC. Its protein product is CASSLLSDSYEQYF.

V usage is TRBV5-1 and J usage is TRBJ2-2, with 7 bases identical to TRBD1. The CDR3 runs to 16 residues. After removal of 2 bases from V and 3 bases from J, the junction contained 7 bases not matched to a gene. Looked up from germline, CDR1 is SGHRS and CDR2 is YFSETQ. Written as DNA, the CDR3 is TGCGCCAGCAGCTTACTGACAGGGCCGGACACCGGGGAGCTGTTTTTT. This encodes CASSLLTGPDTGELFF.

The chain employs TRBV6-1 and TRBJ2-3; perhaps TRBD2 as D (6 bases). V gave up 5 bases and J gave up 0 bases, with 12 bases separating them. In germline, CDR1 is MNHNS, CDR2 SASEGT. The length of the CDR3 is 15 residues. The CDR3 bases are TGTGCCAGCAGTCACGGGGGACTTAGCACAGATACGCAGTATTTT. It codes for CASSHGGLSTDTQYF.

The chain carries TRBV4-1 and TRBJ2-1, with D tentatively TRBD2 (5 bases). Germline V lookup: CDR1 MGHRA, CDR2 YSYEKL. V lost 1 base and J lost 7, with 5 bases in between. This CDR3 region has 12 residues. DNA for the CDR3: TGCGCCAGCAGCCAAGGGACTAATGAGCAGTTCTTC. Residues: CASSQGTNEQFF.

This rearrangement joins TRBV28 to TRBJ1-2; D is perhaps TRBD1 (5 bases). CDR1 and CDR2 (germline): MDHEN, SYDVKM. Trimming cost V 3 bases and J 2 bases, with 7 bases left between them. The CDR3 is 13 amino acids. The CDR3 DNA follows: TGTGCCAGCAGTTTCGACAGAAACTATGGCTACACCTTC. Its translation is CASSFDRNYGYTF.

The V gene is TRBV4-1, the J gene TRBJ1-1; no firm D call. Germline CDR1 and CDR2: MGHRA and YSYEKL. Trimming cost V 4 bases and J 3 bases, with 9 bases left between them. The CDR3 spans 13 residues. This CDR3 is CASSLRGYTEAFF. The CDR3 DNA follows: TGCGCCAGCAGCCTCCGGGGATACACTGAAGCTTTCTTT.

The chain joins TRBV12-1 to TRBJ2-1; the DNA was not used to check the table's D call, TRBD1. TRBV12-1 is a listed pseudogene. The CDR3 contains 14 residues. CDR3 protein: CASSCIPRPTGQFF. The CDR3 DNA follows: TGTGCCAGCAGCTGCATCCCCCGGCCGACAGGGCAGTTCTTC.

The V and J genes are TRBV30 and TRBJ2-7; the D gene is possibly TRBD2 (5 bases). The ends were cut back, 2 bases at V and 4 bases at J, with 9 bases in the middle. Germline CDR1 reads GTSNPN; CDR2 reads SVGIG (reference sequence). The CDR3 loop spans 12 amino acids. CDR3 DNA: TGTGCCTGGAGTCGGGGTGGATACGAGCAGTACTTC. It translates to CAWSRGGYEQYF. Together with reference TRBV30 and TRBJ2-7, the CDR3 gives the full variable domain: SQTIHQWPATLVQPVGSPLSLECTVEGTSNPNLYWYRQAAGRGLQLLFYSVGIGQISSEVPQNLSASRPQDRQFILSSKKLLLSDSGFYLCAWSRGGYEQYFGPGTRLTVT.

CDR3 in amino acids: CASSYEVLEPQHF. For the CDR3, the DNA is TGTGCCAGCAGTTACGAGGTTTTAGAGCCCCAGCATTTT. This sequence joins TRBV6-6 and TRBJ1-5; D uncertain. CDR1 and CDR2 (germline): MNHNY, SVGAGI (reference sequence). The CDR3 totals 13 residues. Trimming took off 2 bases at V and 8 bases at J, with 10 bases between the two ends.

The rearrangement uses TRBV2 and TRBJ2-1; 7 nucleotides agree with TRBD1. This CDR3 region has 15 residues. CDR1 and CDR2 from the germline V gene are SNHLY and FYNNEI. The V gene end was trimmed by 4 bases and the J gene end by 6 bases; junction bases not matched to a gene: 9. The chain's CDR3 is CASSGGQILPNEQFF. DNA for the CDR3: TGTGCCAGCAGTGGGGGACAGATCTTGCCCAATGAGCAGTTCTTC.

The V call is TRBV28, the J call TRBJ2-5; 11 bases are shared with TRBD2. The CDR3 contains 13 residues. V shed 10 bases and J 3 bases; nucleotides not matched to a gene: 4. CDR1 and CDR2 from the germline V gene are MDHEN and SYDVKM. The CDR3 DNA follows: TGTGCCATCCAGACTAGCGGGGAAGAGACCCAGTACTTC. It yields the protein CAIQTSGEETQYF. Filled out from reference TRBV28 and TRBJ2-5, the complete variable domain reads DVKVTQSSRYLVKRTGEKVFLECVQDMDHENMFWYRQDPGLGLRLIYFSYDVKMKEKGDIPEGYSVSREKKERFSLILESASTNQTSMYLCAIQTSGEETQYFGPGTRLLVL.

V usage is TRBV18 and J usage is TRBJ1-6; D may be TRBD1 (6 bases). Germline values: CDR1 KGHSH, CDR2 LQKENI. V was trimmed by 4 bases and J by 10 bases, leaving 17 bases between them. The CDR3 has 15 residues. CDR3 in amino acids: CASSQEGGAGSPLHF. The CDR3 DNA reads TGTGCCAGCTCACAGGAAGGGGGTGCTGGGTCACCCCTCCACTTT.

This clone was picked up a small number of times. The chain uses TRBV6-1 and TRBJ2-7, with D unclear. This CDR3 region has 13 residues. Deletions cut 2 bases from V and 5 bases from J, with 10 bases between. Looked up from germline, CDR1 is MNHNS and CDR2 is SASEGT. The chain's CDR3 is CASSELSLHEQYF. As DNA, the CDR3 is TGTGCCAGCAGTGAACTATCCCTCCACGAGCAGTACTTC.

This clone came up once. The chain recombines TRBV7-6 with TRBJ2-7, with TRBD1 matching over 11 bases. This CDR3 is 13 amino acids long. Germline V lookup: CDR1 SGHVS, CDR2 FNYEAQ. The V gene end was trimmed by 5 bases and the J gene end by 11 bases; junction bases not matched to a gene: 8. The CDR3 coding sequence is TGTGCCAGCAGCCCTGGGACAGGGGGTTTGGAGTACTTC. Its protein is CASSPGTGGLEYF. Full variable domain (missing parts from reference TRBV7-6 and TRBJ2-7): GAGVSQSPRYKVTKRGQDVALRCDPISGHVSLYWYRQALGQGPEFLTYFNYEAQQDKSGLPNDRFSAERPEGSISTLTIQRTEQRDSAMYRCASSPGTGGLEYFGPGTRLTVT.

The chain couples TRBV28 to TRBJ1-1; D might be TRBD1 (6 bases). There are 14 residues in the CDR3. V was trimmed by 7 bases and J by 1 base, leaving 13 bases between them. CDR1 and CDR2 from the germline V gene are MDHEN and SYDVKM. The CDR3 sequence is CASTLQGRNTEAFF. The CDR3 nucleotides are TGTGCCAGCACTCTACAGGGCCGGAACACTGAAGCTTTCTTT.

The V call is TRBV27, the J call TRBJ2-1; no firm D call. Trimming stripped 0 bases from V and 6 bases from J, with 6 bases between. Germline V gives CDR1 MNHEY, CDR2 SMNVEV (reference sequence). The CDR3 length is 13 residues. CDR3 amino acids: CASSLSYVNEQFF. CDR3 nucleotide sequence: TGTGCCAGCAGTTTATCTTATGTCAATGAGCAGTTCTTC.

The chain couples TRBV7-2 to TRBJ2-1; 11 bases are a match to TRBD1. The V segment lost 5 bases and the J segment 2 bases; nucleotides outside the gene matches: 11. Germline CDR1 SGHTA, CDR2 FQGNSA. The CDR3 has 18 residues. The CDR3: CASSDRTGGRATYNEQFF. CDR3 DNA sequence: TGTGCCAGCAGCGATCGGACAGGGGGCCGCGCAACCTACAATGAGCAGTTCTTC.

The chain carries TRBV11-2 and TRBJ2-1; 7 bases agree with TRBD2. V was pared by 5 bases and J by 3 bases, with 10 bases of the junction left unmatched. Germline lookup yields CDR1 SGHAT and CDR2 FQNNGV. The CDR3 totals 16 residues. The CDR3 coding sequence is TGTGCCAGCAGCCGACCTCTAGCGGCTTTCTACAATGAGCAGTTCTTC. Translated, it gives CASSRPLAAFYNEQFF.

The chain joins TRBV5-8 to TRBJ2-7; 8 nucleotides match TRBD2. The CDR3 sequence is 15 residues long. CDR1 and CDR2 from the germline V gene are SGHTS and YDEGEE. Unmatched junction bases numbered 4, after V lost 2 bases and J lost 0 bases. The CDR3 DNA follows: TGTGCCAGCAGCTTTACTAGCGGAAGCTCCTACGAGCAGTACTTC. It codes for CASSFTSGSSYEQYF.

This clone has just one count. This chain joins TRBV5-4 and TRBJ2-4; 8 bases align to TRBD2. CDR3 length: 14 amino acids. Germline-derived CDR1 and CDR2 are SGHNT and YYREEE (reference sequence). The V gene end was trimmed by 0 bases and the J gene end by 6 bases; junction bases not matched to a gene: 2. The CDR3 sequence: CASSLDSGTNIQYF. For the CDR3, the DNA is TGTGCCAGCAGCTTGGATAGCGGGACAAACATTCAGTACTTC.

A few counts support this clone. V gene TRBV14 combines with J gene TRBJ1-1; 7 positions agree with TRBD1. Germline lookup yields CDR1 SGHDN and CDR2 FVKESK. The CDR3 has 14 amino acids. V was clipped by 6 bases and J by 5 bases; unmatched bases: 9. The chain's CDR3 is CASSRQGVWTEAFF. The CDR3 region has the DNA TGTGCCAGCAGTCGACAGGGAGTTTGGACTGAAGCTTTCTTT.

The gene calls are TRBV5-1 and TRBJ1-4; 7 bases map to TRBD1. CDR1 is SGHRS and CDR2 is YFSETQ in the germline V gene. J was trimmed by 7 bases and V by 4 bases; bases with no gene match: 16. This CDR3 spans 17 amino acids. The CDR3 DNA sequence: TGCGCCAGCAGCCCTTTCATAGCGGGACAGAATCCTGAAAAACTGTTTTTT. Protein product: CASSPFIAGQNPEKLFF.

This clone was recorded a few times. The chain joins TRBV4-2 to TRBJ2-7; TRBD2 might be the D (7 bases). Germline CDR1 LGHNA, CDR2 YNFKEQ. Trimming took off 3 bases at V and 2 bases at J, with 11 bases between the two ends. The CDR3 covers 14 residues. The CDR3 region is CASSQERDTYEQYF. For the CDR3, the DNA is TGTGCCAGCAGCCAGGAGCGGGACACCTACGAGCAGTACTTC.

The rearrangement links TRBV28 to TRBJ2-7, with TRBD1 matching 8 bases. Unmatched junction bases numbered 11, after V lost 5 bases and J lost 5 bases. Germline CDR1 and CDR2: MDHEN and SYDVKM. The CDR3 is made up of 15 amino acids. The CDR3 coding sequence is TGTGCCAGCAGTAGCATAGGACAGGGAAACGACGAGCAGTACTTC. This gives the protein CASSSIGQGNDEQYF. Full variable domain (rest looked up from reference TRBV28 and TRBJ2-7): DVKVTQSSRYLVKRTGEKVFLECVQDMDHENMFWYRQDPGLGLRLIYFSYDVKMKEKGDIPEGYSVSREKKERFSLILESASTNQTSMYLCASSSIGQGNDEQYFGPGTRLTVT.

This chain connects TRBV18 to TRBJ2-2; tentatively, D is TRBD2 (5 bases). The V and J ends lost 0 bases and 0 bases respectively, with 8 bases between them. Germline loops: CDR1 KGHSH, CDR2 LQKENI. This CDR3 has 16 residues. The CDR3 loop reads CASSPPRGANTGELFF. CDR3 nucleotides: TGTGCCAGCTCACCACCTCGGGGTGCGAACACCGGGGAGCTGTTTTTT.

The chain employs TRBV28 and TRBJ1-5; TRBD1 aligns across 8 bases. This CDR3 is built from 14 residues. Germline CDR1 reads MDHEN; CDR2 reads SYDVKM. Losses at the gene ends were 6 bases for V and 5 bases for J; bases not matched to a gene: 6. CDR3 nucleotide sequence: TGTGCCAGCAGATCCACAGGGGGTCATCAGCCCCAGCATTTT. Translating it yields CASRSTGGHQPQHF.

The V gene is TRBV7-9, the J gene TRBJ1-2, with 8 bases that match TRBD1. Per germline, CDR1 SEHNR and CDR2 FQNEAQ (reference sequence). V lost 5 bases and J lost 8; bases outside the gene matches: 10. The CDR3 length is 14 residues. CDR3 region: CASSGEQGAKGYTF. Here the CDR3 DNA reads TGTGCCAGCAGCGGAGAGCAGGGGGCGAAGGGCTACACCTTC.

Worth noting for this clone: One end of the junction does not line up with germline, which may come from a read error. The chain recombines TRBV11-2 with TRBJ2-5, with D uncertain. The CDR3 covers 12 residues. Germline V gene lookup returns CDR1 SGHAT and CDR2 FQNNGV. DNA of the CDR3: TGTGCCACCAGCATACATGGTGAGACCCAGTACTTC. Its translation: CATSIHGETQYF.

CDR3 nucleotides: TGTGCCTGGACGAGGACCGGGGAGCTGTTTTTT. As protein: CAWTRTGELFF. The J gene is TRBJ2-2, the V gene TRBV30, with D unresolved. The CDR3 is made up of 11 amino acids. Trimming removed 4 bases from V and 5 bases from J, with 5 bases in between. Germline V gene sequence: CDR1 GTSNPN, CDR2 SVGIG (reference sequence).

The count of this clone is one. V is TRBV9 and J is TRBJ1-1; D ambiguous. V was trimmed by 0 bases and J by 2 bases, leaving 5 bases between them. The CDR3 is 13 amino acids. CDR1 and CDR2 from the germline V gene are SGDLS and YYNGEE. CDR3 bases: TGTGCCAGCAGCGTAGCACAAAACACTGAAGCTTTCTTT. Its translation: CASSVAQNTEAFF.

This chain joins TRBV5-1 and TRBJ2-3, with 10 bases fitting TRBD1. The germline gives CDR1 SGHRS, CDR2 YFSETQ. This CDR3 comprises 17 residues. The J segment lost 1 base and the V segment lost 7 bases, leaving 12 bases of the junction unmatched. The CDR3 loop is CASRRGQGYFGTDTQYF. CDR3 sequence (DNA): TGCGCCAGCCGGAGGGGACAGGGGTATTTCGGCACAGATACGCAGTATTTT. Combining the CDR3 with reference TRBV5-1 and TRBJ2-3 gives the whole variable domain KAGVTQTPRYLIKTRGQQVTLSCSPISGHRSVSWYQQTPGQGLQFLFEYFSETQRNKGNFPGRFSGRQFSNSRSEMNVSTLELGDSALYLCASRRGQGYFGTDTQYFGPGTRLTVL.

The count of this clone is one. The V and J genes are TRBV27 and TRBJ1-5; possible D gene TRBD1, 5 bases. The V end lost 10 bases, the J end lost 0 bases, and 10 bases lay between the germline ends. CDR3 length: 13 amino acids. The germline V gene encodes CDR1 MNHEY and CDR2 SMNVEV (reference sequence). CDR3 residues: CATDSHSNQPQHF. The CDR3 nucleotides read TGTGCCACCGACAGCCATAGCAATCAGCCCCAGCATTTT.